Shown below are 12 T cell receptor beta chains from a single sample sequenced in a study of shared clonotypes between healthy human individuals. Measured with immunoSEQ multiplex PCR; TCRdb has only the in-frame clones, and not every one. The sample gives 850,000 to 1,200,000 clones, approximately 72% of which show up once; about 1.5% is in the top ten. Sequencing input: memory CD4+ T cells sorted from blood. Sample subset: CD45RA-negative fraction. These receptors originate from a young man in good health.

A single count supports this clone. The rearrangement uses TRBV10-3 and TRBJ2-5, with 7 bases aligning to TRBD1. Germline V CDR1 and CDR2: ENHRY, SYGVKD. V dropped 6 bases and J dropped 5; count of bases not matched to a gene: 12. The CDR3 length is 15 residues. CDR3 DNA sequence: TGTGCCATCAGCCTGACAGGGATTATCGCGGAGACCCAGTACTTC. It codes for CAISLTGIIAETQYF.

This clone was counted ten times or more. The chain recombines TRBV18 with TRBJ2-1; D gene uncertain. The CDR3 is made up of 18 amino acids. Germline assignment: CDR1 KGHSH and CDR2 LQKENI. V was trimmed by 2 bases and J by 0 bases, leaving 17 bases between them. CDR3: CASSPWQPQLGSYNEQFF. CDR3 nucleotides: TGTGCCAGCTCACCATGGCAACCCCAACTGGGCTCCTACAATGAGCAGTTCTTC. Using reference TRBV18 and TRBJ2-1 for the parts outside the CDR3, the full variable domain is NAGVMQNPRHLVRRRGQEARLRCSPMKGHSHVYWYRQLPEEGLKFMVYLQKENIIDESGMPKERFSAEFPKEGPSILRIQQVVRGDSAAYFCASSPWQPQLGSYNEQFFGPGTRLTVL.

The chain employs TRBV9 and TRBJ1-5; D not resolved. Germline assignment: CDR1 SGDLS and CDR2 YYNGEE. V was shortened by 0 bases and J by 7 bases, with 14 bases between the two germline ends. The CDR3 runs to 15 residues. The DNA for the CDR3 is TGTGCCAGCAGCGTAGGAACGGGCCCTCAGCAGCCCCAGCATTTT. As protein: CASSVGTGPQQPQHF.

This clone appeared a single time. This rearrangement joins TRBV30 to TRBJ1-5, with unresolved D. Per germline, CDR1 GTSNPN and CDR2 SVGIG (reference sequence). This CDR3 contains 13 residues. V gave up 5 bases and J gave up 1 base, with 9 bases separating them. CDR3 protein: CAWGKNSNQPQHF. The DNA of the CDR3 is TGTGCCTGGGGTAAGAACAGCAATCAGCCCCAGCATTTT.

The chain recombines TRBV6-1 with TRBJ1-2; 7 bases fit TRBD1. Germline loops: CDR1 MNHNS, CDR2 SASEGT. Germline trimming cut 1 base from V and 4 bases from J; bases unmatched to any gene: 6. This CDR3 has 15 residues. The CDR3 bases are TGTGCCAGCAGTGAAGGGACAGGCGGCCCCTATGGCTACACCTTC. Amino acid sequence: CASSEGTGGPYGYTF.

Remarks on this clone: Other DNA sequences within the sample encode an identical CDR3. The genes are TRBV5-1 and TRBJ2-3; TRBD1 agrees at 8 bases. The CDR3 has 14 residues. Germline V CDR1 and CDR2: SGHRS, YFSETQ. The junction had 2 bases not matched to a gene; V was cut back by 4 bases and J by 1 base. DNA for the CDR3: TGCGCCAGCAGCGGGGGACAGGGCACAGATACGCAGTATTTT. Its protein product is CASSGGQGTDTQYF. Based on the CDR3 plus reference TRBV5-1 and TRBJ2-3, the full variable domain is KAGVTQTPRYLIKTRGQQVTLSCSPISGHRSVSWYQQTPGQGLQFLFEYFSETQRNKGNFPGRFSGRQFSNSRSEMNVSTLELGDSALYLCASSGGQGTDTQYFGPGTRLTVL.

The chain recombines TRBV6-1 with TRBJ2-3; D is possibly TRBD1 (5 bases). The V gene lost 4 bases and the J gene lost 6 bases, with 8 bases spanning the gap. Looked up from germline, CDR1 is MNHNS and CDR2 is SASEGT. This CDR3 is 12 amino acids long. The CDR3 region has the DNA TGTGCCAGCAGTGTAAAGGGGGATACGCAGTATTTT. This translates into CASSVKGDTQYF.

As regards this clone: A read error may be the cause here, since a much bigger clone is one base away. CDR3 sequence reads: CSAPQAGSATQYF. In DNA form, the CDR3 reads TGCAGCGCGCCCCAGGCAGGGTCGGCGACCCAGTACTTC. The genes are TRBV29-1 and TRBJ2-5; TRBD1 might be the D (5 bases). The V gene's germline CDR1 is SQVTM and CDR2 ANQGSEA. The CDR3 spans 13 residues. V shed 7 bases and J shed 7 bases, with 19 bases lying between them. Supplemented by reference TRBV29-1 and TRBJ2-5, the full variable domain reads SAVISQKPSRDICQRGTSLTIQCQVDSQVTMMFWYRQQPGQSLTLIATANQGSEATYESGFVIDKFPISRPNLTFSTLTVSNMSPEDSSIYLCSAPQAGSATQYFGPGTRLLVL.

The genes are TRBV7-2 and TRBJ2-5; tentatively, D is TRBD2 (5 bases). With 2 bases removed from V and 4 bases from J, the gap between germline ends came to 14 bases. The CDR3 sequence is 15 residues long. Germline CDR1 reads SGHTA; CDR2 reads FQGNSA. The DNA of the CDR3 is TGTGCCAGCAGCTTAATGTTTAGTGGAGGAGAGACCCAGTACTTC. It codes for CASSLMFSGGETQYF.

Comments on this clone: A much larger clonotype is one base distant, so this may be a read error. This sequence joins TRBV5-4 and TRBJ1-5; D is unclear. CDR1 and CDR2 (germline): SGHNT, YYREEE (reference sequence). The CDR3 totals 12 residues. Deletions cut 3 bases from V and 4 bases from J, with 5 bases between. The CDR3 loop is CASSYGNQPQHF. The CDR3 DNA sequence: TGTGCCAGCAGCTACGGGAATCAGCCCCAGCATTTT.

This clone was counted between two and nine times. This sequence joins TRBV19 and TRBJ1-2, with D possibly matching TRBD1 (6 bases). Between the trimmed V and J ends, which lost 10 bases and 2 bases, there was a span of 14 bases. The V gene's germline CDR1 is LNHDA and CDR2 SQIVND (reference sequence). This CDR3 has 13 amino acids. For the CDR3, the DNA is TGTGCCACCGCCCGACAGGCAAACTATGGCTACACCTTC. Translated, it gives CATARQANYGYTF.

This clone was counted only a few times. CDR3 DNA: TGTGCCAGCAGTTTGCAGGGAGATCAGCCCCAGCATTTT. It yields the protein CASSLQGDQPQHF. V gene TRBV6-6 combines with J gene TRBJ1-5; possibly TRBD1 for D (5 bases). The germline gives CDR1 MNHNY, CDR2 SVGAGI (reference sequence). CDR3 length: 13 residues. Trimming took off 4 bases at V and 5 bases at J, with 9 bases between the two ends.